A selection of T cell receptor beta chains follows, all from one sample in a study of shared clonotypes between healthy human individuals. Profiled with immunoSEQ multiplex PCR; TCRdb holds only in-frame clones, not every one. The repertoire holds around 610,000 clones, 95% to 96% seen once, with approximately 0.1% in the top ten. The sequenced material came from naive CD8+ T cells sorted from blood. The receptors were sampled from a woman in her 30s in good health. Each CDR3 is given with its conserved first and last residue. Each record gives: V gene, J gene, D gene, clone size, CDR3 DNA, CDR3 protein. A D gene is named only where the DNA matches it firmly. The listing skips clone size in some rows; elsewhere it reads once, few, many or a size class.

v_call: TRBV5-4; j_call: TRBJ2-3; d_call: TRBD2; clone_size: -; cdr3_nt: TGTGCCAGCACCGGGGGGTTCTCCACAGATACGCAGTATTTT; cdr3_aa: CASTGGFSTDTQYF
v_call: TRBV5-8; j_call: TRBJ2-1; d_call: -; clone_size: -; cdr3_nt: TGTGCCAGCAGCTTCGGGGGAGGCAACAATGAGCAGTTCTTC; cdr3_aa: CASSFGGGNNEQFF
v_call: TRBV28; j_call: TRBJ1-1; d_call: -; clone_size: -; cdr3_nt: TGTGCCAGCAGCGTATACAGGGATTACACTGAAGCTTTCTTT; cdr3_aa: CASSVYRDYTEAFF
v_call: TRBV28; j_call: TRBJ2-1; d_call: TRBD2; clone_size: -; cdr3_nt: TGTGCCAGCAGTTTTGCGGGAGGAAGCAATGAGCAGTTCTTC; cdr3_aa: CASSFAGGSNEQFF
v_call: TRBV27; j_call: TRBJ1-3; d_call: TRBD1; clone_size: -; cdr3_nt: TGTGCCAGCAGTCCAGGGACAGGGGGCATTAACACCATATATTTT; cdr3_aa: CASSPGTGGINTIYF
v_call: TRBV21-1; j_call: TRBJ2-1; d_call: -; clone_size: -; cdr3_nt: TGTGCCAGCAGCAAAGGGCAGGGAGGCGCCTACAATGAGCAGTTCTTC; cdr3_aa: CASSKGQGGAYNEQFF
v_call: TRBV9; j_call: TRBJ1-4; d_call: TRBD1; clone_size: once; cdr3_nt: TGTGCCAGCAGCGCCGGGACAGAAAATGAAAAACTGTTTTTT; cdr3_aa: CASSAGTENEKLFF
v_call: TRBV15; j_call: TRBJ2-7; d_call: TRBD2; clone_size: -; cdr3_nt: TGTGCCACCAGCAGAGACCTACTAGCGGGAGCCCACGAGCAGTACTTC; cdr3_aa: CATSRDLLAGAHEQYF
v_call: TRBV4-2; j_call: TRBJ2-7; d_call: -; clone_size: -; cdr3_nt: TGTGCCAGCAGCCAAGATCTGACGGGCCACGAGCAGTACTTC; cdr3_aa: CASSQDLTGHEQYF
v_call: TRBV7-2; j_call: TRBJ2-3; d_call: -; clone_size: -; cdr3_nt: TGTGCCAGGGCCTCACCGGGAGAACCTGCAGATACGCAGTATTTT; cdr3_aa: CARASPGEPADTQYF
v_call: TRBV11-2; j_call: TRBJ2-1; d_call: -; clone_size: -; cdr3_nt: TGTGCCAGCAGCTTAGCCCCCAATGAGCAGTTCTTC; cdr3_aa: CASSLAPNEQFF
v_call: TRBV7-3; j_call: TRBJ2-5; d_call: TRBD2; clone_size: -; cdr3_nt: TGTGCCAGCAGCCCCGAGTTAGCGGGCCAAGAGACCCAGTACTTC; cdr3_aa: CASSPELAGQETQYF
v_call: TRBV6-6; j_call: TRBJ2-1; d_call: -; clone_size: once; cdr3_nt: TGTGCCAGCAGTTACTCGCAGGGGAATGAGCAGTTCTTC; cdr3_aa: CASSYSQGNEQFF
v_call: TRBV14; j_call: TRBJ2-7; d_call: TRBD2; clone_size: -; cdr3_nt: TGTGCCAGCAGCCAGTTTGAACGAGGGCTAGCGGGAGTCTACGAGCAGTACTTC; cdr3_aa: CASSQFERGLAGVYEQYF
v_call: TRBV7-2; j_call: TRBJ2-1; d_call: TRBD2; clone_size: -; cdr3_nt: TGTGCCAGCAGCTTAGTTCCCCTAGCGGGAGAAGACGATGAGCAGTTCTTC; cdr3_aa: CASSLVPLAGEDDEQFF
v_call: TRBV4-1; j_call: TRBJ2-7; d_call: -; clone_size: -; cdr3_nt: TGCGCCAGCAGCCAAGATAGGACGGGACCCTACGAGCAGTACTTC; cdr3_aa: CASSQDRTGPYEQYF
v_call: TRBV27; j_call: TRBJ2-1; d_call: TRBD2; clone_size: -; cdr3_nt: TGTGCCAGCAGCTCTAGCGGGAGCAATGAGCAGTTCTTC; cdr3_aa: CASSSSGSNEQFF
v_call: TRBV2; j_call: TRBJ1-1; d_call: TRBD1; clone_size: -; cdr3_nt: TGTGCCAGCGGACCCGACAGGGGCACTGAAGCTTTCTTT; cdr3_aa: CASGPDRGTEAFF
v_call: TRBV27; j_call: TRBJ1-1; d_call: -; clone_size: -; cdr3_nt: TGTGCCAGCAGTTTGACAGGAGCAAACACTGAAGCTTTCTTT; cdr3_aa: CASSLTGANTEAFF
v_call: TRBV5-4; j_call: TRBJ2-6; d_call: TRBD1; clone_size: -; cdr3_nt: TGTGCCAGCAGCTCACAGGGGGCTGGGGCCAACGTCCTGACTTTC; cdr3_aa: CASSSQGAGANVLTF
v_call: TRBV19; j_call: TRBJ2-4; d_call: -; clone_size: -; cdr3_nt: TGTGCCAGTAGTATTGGGATAAACATTCAGTACTTC; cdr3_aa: CASSIGINIQYF
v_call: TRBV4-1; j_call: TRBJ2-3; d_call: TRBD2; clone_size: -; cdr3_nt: TGCGCCAGCAGCCAAGATTTTCGCGGGAGAGTCTATACGCAGTATTTT; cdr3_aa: CASSQDFRGRVYTQYF
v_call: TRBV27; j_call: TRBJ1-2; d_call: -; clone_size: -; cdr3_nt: TGTGCCAGCAGTTTTGGGGGCGACTATGGCTACACCTTC; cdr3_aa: CASSFGGDYGYTF
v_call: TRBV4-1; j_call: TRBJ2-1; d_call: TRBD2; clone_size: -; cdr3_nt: TGCGCCAGCAGCCAAGGGGGACTAGGAGCGCACAATGAGCAGTTCTTC; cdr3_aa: CASSQGGLGAHNEQFF
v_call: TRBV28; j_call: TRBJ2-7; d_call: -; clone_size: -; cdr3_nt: TGTGCCAGCAGTTTATCAGAGAGCTACGAGCAGTACTTC; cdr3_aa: CASSLSESYEQYF
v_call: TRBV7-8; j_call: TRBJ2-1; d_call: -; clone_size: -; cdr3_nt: TGTGCCAGCAGCTTAGGAGCGAGAGGCTACTCCCACAATGAGCAGTTCTTC; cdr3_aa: CASSLGARGYSHNEQFF
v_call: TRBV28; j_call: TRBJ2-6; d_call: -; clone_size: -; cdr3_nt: TGTGCCAGCATCAGTTTCTCTGGGGCCAACGTCCTGACTTTC; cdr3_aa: CASISFSGANVLTF
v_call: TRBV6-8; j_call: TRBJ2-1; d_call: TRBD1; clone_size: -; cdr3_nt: TGTGCCACCCACACAGGGGACCCCCGATACAATGAGCAGTTCTTC; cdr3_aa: CATHTGDPRYNEQFF
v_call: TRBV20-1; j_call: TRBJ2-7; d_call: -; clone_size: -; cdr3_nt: TGCAGTGCTAGAGAGATGGGCGAGCAGTACTTC; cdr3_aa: CSAREMGEQYF
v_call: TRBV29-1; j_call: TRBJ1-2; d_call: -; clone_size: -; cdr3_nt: TGCAGCGTTGGTGGGAGCTATGGCTACACCTTC; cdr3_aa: CSVGGSYGYTF
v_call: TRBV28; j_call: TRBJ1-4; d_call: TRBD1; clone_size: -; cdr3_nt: TGTGCCAGCAGCGGGACAGCAGAAAAACTGTTTTTT; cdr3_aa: CASSGTAEKLFF
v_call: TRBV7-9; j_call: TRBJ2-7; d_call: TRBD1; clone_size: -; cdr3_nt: TGTGCCAGCAGCTTAGAGGGACAGGCCAACTCCTACGAGCAGTACTTC; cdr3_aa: CASSLEGQANSYEQYF
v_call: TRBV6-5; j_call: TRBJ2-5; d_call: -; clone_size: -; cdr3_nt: TGTGCCAGCAGTTTGAGGGAACAAGAGACCCAGTACTTC; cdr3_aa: CASSLREQETQYF
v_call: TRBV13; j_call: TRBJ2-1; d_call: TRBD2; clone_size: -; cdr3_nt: TGTGCCAGCAGCTTAGGGGCTAGCGGGATCCCCTACAATGAGCAGTTCTTC; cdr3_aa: CASSLGASGIPYNEQFF
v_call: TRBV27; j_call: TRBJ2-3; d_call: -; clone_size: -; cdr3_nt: TGTGCCAGCAGTTTATGGGGTTCCACAGATACGCAGTATTTT; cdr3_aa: CASSLWGSTDTQYF
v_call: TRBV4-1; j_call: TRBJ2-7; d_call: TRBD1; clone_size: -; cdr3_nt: TGCGCCAGCAGCCAACGACAGGGAAACTACGAGCAGTACTTC; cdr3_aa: CASSQRQGNYEQYF
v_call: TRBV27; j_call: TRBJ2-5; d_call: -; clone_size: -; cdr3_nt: TGTGCCAGCAGTTATATCGGGGAGACCCAGTACTTC; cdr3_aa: CASSYIGETQYF
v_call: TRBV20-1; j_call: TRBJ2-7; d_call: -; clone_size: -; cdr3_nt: TGCAGTGCTATCAGTGACGAGCAGTACTTC; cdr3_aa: CSAISDEQYF
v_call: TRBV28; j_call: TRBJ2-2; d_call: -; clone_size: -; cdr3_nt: TGTGCCAGTGGGGTGGGGGAGCTGTTTTTT; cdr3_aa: CASGVGELFF
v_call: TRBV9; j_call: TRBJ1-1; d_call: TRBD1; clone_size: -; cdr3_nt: TGTGCCAGCAGCGGGAACAGGGGGATGAACACTGAAGCTTTCTTT; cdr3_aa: CASSGNRGMNTEAFF
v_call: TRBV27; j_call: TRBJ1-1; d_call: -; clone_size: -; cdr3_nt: TGTGCCAGCAGTTTATCCGCAGGGAACACTGAAGCTTTCTTT; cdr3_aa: CASSLSAGNTEAFF
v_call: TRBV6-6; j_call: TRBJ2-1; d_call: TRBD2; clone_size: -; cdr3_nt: TGTGCCAGCACCTCGACTAGCGGGAGGGAGGGAGAGCAGTTCTTC; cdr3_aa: CASTSTSGREGEQFF
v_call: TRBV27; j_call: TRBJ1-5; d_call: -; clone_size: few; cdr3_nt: TGTGCCAGCAGTTTTGTGGGTAGCAATCAGCCCCAGCATTTT; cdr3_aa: CASSFVGSNQPQHF
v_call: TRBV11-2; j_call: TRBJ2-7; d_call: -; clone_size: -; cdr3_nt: TGTGCCAGCAGCTTAGGGACAGGGAGGGCAGCCTACGAGCAGTACTTC; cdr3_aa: CASSLGTGRAAYEQYF
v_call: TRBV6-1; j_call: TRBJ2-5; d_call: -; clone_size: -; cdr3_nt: TGTGCCAGCAGTGACGGGACGAAGACCCAGTACTTC; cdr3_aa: CASSDGTKTQYF
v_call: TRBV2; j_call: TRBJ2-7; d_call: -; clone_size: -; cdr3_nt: TGTGCCAGCACAGGACGGAACTCCTACGAGCAGTACTTC; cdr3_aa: CASTGRNSYEQYF
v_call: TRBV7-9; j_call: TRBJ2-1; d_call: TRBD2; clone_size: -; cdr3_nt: TGTGCCAGCAGCTTACTGAGGCTAGCGGGAGATGAGCAGTTCTTC; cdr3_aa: CASSLLRLAGDEQFF
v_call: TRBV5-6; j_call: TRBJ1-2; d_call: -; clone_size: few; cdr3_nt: TGTGCCAGCAGCGTCGGGACATCCACCGGCACCTTC; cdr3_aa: CASSVGTSTGTF
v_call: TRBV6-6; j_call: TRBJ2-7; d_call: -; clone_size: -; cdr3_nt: TGTGCCAGCAGTTACTCCGGCAGTTCCTACGAGCAGTACTTC; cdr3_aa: CASSYSGSSYEQYF
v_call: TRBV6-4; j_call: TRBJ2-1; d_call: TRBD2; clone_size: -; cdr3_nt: TGTGCCAGCAGTGACTCGAGCGGGAGGTACAATGAGCAGTTCTTC; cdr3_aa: CASSDSSGRYNEQFF